Presented here are 20 T cell receptor beta chains from one specimen sequenced in a study of T cells after yellow fever vaccination. TCRdb analysed the 5' RACE reads with MiXCR anew, one entry per CDR3 protein. The sample lists about 340,000 distinct CDR3 sequences, approximately 13% occurring once. Here the sequenced sample was CD4+ T cells sorted from PBMCs, taken 15 days after the yellow fever booster vaccination. Source of these receptors: a man between 18 and 29 years old who received the YFV17D yellow fever vaccine.

This chain uses TRBV4-1 with TRBJ2-5, with D perhaps TRBD1 (5 bases). The V gene lost 7 bases and the J gene lost 1 base, with 19 bases spanning the gap. Germline V lookup: CDR1 MGHRA, CDR2 YSYEKL. This CDR3 has 16 amino acids. The CDR3: CASKPQSRAGQETQYF. The CDR3 nucleotides read TGCGCCAGCAAGCCGCAGAGCAGGGCAGGCCAAGAGACCCAGTACTTC.

This clonotype was counted a few times. This chain connects TRBV20-1 to TRBJ2-3; weak D call: TRBD1 (6 bases). The germline gives CDR1 DFQATT, CDR2 SNEGSKA (reference sequence). The germline V and J ends were trimmed by 6 bases and 4 bases, with 17 bases remaining between them. This CDR3 has 14 residues. The CDR3 bases are TGCAGTGCCATCACCTCAGGGGCAGCAGATACGCAGTATTTT. Translated, it gives CSAITSGAADTQYF.

The chain has TRBV3-1 and TRBJ1-2; D perhaps matches TRBD1 (5 bases). The V gene's germline CDR1 is LGHDT and CDR2 YNNKEL (reference sequence). This CDR3 comprises 14 residues. Trimming pared 4 bases from V and 3 bases from J, leaving 12 bases between. This CDR3 reads CASSRQGTDYGYTF. The CDR3 DNA is TGTGCCAGCAGCCGGCAGGGTACGGACTATGGCTACACCTTC.

This clonotype was seen a few times. The chain has TRBV4-2 and TRBJ1-2; perhaps TRBD1 as D (5 bases). This CDR3 has 16 amino acids. Germline values: CDR1 LGHNA, CDR2 YNFKEQ. The V end lost 0 bases, the J end lost 7 bases, and 18 bases lay between the germline ends. The CDR3 sequence: CASSQDTGTLRGGYTF. In DNA form, the CDR3 reads TGTGCCAGCAGCCAAGATACCGGGACCCTCCGTGGTGGCTACACCTTC.

This clonotype was seen repeatedly, ten times or more. This chain joins TRBV10-3 and TRBJ2-1; tentative D call: TRBD1 (6 bases). V shed 6 bases and J shed 0 bases, with 12 bases lying between them. This CDR3 comprises 15 residues. CDR1 ENHRY and CDR2 SYGVKD come from the germline V gene. The CDR3 DNA follows: TGTGCCATCAGCTCACAGGGCTTCTCCTACAATGAGCAGTTCTTC. Protein sequence: CAISSQGFSYNEQFF.

The V gene is TRBV20-1, the J gene TRBJ2-1; D uncertain. The CDR3 is 14 amino acids. V lost 5 bases to trimming and J lost 5 bases, with 16 bases between them. In germline, CDR1 is DFQATT, CDR2 SNEGSKA (reference sequence). The chain's CDR3 is CSAPRQAYNNEQFF. The CDR3 DNA follows: TGCAGTGCTCCCCGCCAAGCGTACAACAATGAGCAGTTCTTC.

V and J are TRBV7-3 and TRBJ2-2, with 9 bases matching TRBD1. This CDR3 has 16 amino acids. J lost 5 bases, V lost 5 bases, and 9 bases had no gene match. CDR1 is SGHTA, CDR2 FQGTGA, per germline. CDR3 sequence reads: CASSRMVGTGTGELFF. CDR3 nucleotides: TGTGCCAGCAGCCGCATGGTTGGGACAGGGACCGGGGAGCTGTTTTTT.

The chain couples TRBV18 to TRBJ2-3; D is undetermined. Trimming left V 4 bases short and J 2 bases short, with 10 bases between. The CDR3 is made up of 14 amino acids. Germline V gene sequence: CDR1 KGHSH, CDR2 LQKENI. CDR3 bases: TGTGCCAGCTCACGGGATCAGAACACAGATACGCAGTATTTT. Translated, it gives CASSRDQNTDTQYF.

This clonotype has just a few counts. The rearrangement uses TRBV5-1 and TRBJ2-5; TRBD2 matches at 9 bases. Unmatched junction bases numbered 9, after V lost 5 bases and J lost 1 base. CDR3 length equals 16 residues. Germline lookup yields CDR1 SGHRS and CDR2 YFSETQ. This chain's CDR3 is CASRVDSGGLQETQYF. CDR3 nucleotide sequence: TGCGCCAGCAGGGTGGATAGCGGGGGCCTCCAAGAGACCCAGTACTTC.

This clonotype showed up just a few times. The chain couples TRBV4-1 to TRBJ2-4; D is unresolved. Germline V CDR1 and CDR2: MGHRA, YSYEKL. CDR3 length: 16 amino acids. V gave up 3 bases and J gave up 0 bases, with 12 bases separating them. CDR3 DNA sequence: TGCGCCAGCAGCCAGCCTACCCACGGAGCCAAAAACATTCAGTACTTC. Its translation is CASSQPTHGAKNIQYF.

This clonotype was counted many times. This chain connects TRBV9 to TRBJ2-5; 10 nucleotides agree with TRBD2. Germline CDR1 reads SGDLS; CDR2 reads YYNGEE. The CDR3 is 15 amino acids. V lost 3 bases, J lost 5 bases, and 7 bases stayed unmatched. The DNA for the CDR3 is TGTGCCAGCAGCGGTGTTACTAGCGGGGCGGAGACCCAGTACTTC. It yields the protein CASSGVTSGAETQYF.

A few counts support this clonotype. The chain is built from TRBV20-1 and TRBJ1-2; no clear D gene. This CDR3 contains 13 residues. CDR1 and CDR2 from the germline V gene are DFQATT and SNEGSKA (reference sequence). With 0 bases removed from V and 4 bases from J, the gap between germline ends came to 9 bases. This CDR3 reads CSARDGRSYGYTF. The CDR3 DNA follows: TGCAGTGCTAGAGATGGACGAAGCTATGGCTACACCTTC.

This clonotype was counted between two and nine times. The V gene is TRBV5-1, the J gene TRBJ2-5; 7 bases fit TRBD1. The CDR3 contains 14 residues. Germline V gives CDR1 SGHRS, CDR2 YFSETQ. The V gene end was trimmed by 4 bases and the J gene end by 3 bases; junction bases not matched to a gene: 6. CDR3 coding DNA: TGCGCCAGCAGCCTGGGGACAGCAAAAGAGACCCAGTACTTC. Translated: CASSLGTAKETQYF.

The chain carries TRBV5-1 and TRBJ1-2; weak D call: TRBD1 (6 bases). The CDR3 loop spans 13 amino acids. From germline, CDR1 is SGHRS and CDR2 YFSETQ. V lost 5 bases and J 3 bases, leaving 11 bases between the germline ends. DNA for the CDR3: TGCGCCAGCAGTCCCACAGGGTACTATGGCTACACCTTC. Translating gives CASSPTGYYGYTF.

This clonotype was picked up a small number of times. For the CDR3, the DNA is TGCGCCAGCAGCTCCGGCGCTGGGCAAGAGACCCAGTACTTC. This sequence encodes CASSSGAGQETQYF. The rearrangement links TRBV5-1 to TRBJ2-5; unclear D gene. The CDR3 length is 14 residues. Germline CDR1 reads SGHRS; CDR2 reads YFSETQ. The V end was cut by 3 bases, the J end by 2 bases, with 11 bases between.

The chain uses TRBV5-1 and TRBJ1-2; TRBD1 matches 7 bases. J was trimmed by 5 bases and V by 2 bases; bases with no gene match: 3. Germline V gene lookup returns CDR1 SGHRS and CDR2 YFSETQ. The CDR3 has 13 residues. CDR3 sequence: CASSFTGEYGYTF. The CDR3 nucleotides are TGCGCCAGCAGCTTTACAGGGGAATATGGCTACACCTTC. Together with reference TRBV5-1 and TRBJ1-2, the CDR3 gives the full variable domain: KAGVTQTPRYLIKTRGQQVTLSCSPISGHRSVSWYQQTPGQGLQFLFEYFSETQRNKGNFPGRFSGRQFSNSRSEMNVSTLELGDSALYLCASSFTGEYGYTFGSGTRLTVV.

The sample holds many counts of this clonotype. The V call is TRBV3-1, the J call TRBJ2-4; no clear D gene. The germline V gene has CDR1 LGHDT and CDR2 YNNKEL (reference sequence). V gave up 2 bases and J gave up 1 base, with 9 bases separating them. This CDR3 comprises 15 residues. CDR3 residues: CASSQRAGAKNIQYF. In DNA, the CDR3 is TGTGCCAGCAGCCAAAGGGCCGGGGCCAAAAACATTCAGTACTTC.

The chain has TRBV5-1 and TRBJ1-6; no reliable D call. V was pared by 4 bases and J by 0 bases, with 8 bases between. Germline CDR1 is SGHRS and CDR2 is YFSETQ. This CDR3 is built from 15 residues. This CDR3 reads CASSPSISYNSPLHF. In nucleotides, the CDR3 is TGCGCCAGCAGCCCAAGCATCTCCTATAATTCACCCCTCCACTTT.

The chain links TRBV29-1 to TRBJ1-1; tentative D call: TRBD1 (6 bases). The CDR3 has 13 residues. Germline assignment: CDR1 SQVTM and CDR2 ANQGSEA. Between the trimmed V and J ends, which lost 6 bases and 0 bases, there was a span of 11 bases. The CDR3 sequence: CSVKGHLNTEAFF. The CDR3 DNA sequence: TGCAGCGTCAAGGGACACCTGAACACTGAAGCTTTCTTT. The complete variable domain, with remaining parts taken from reference TRBV29-1 and TRBJ1-1, reads SAVISQKPSRDICQRGTSLTIQCQVDSQVTMMFWYRQQPGQSLTLIATANQGSEATYESGFVIDKFPISRPNLTFSTLTVSNMSPEDSSIYLCSVKGHLNTEAFFGQGTRLTVV.

The chain combines TRBV5-1 with TRBJ1-2, with TRBD1 as a possible D gene (5 bases). In germline, CDR1 is SGHRS, CDR2 YFSETQ. The CDR3 is 13 residues long. Deletions cut 9 bases from V and 3 bases from J, with 15 bases between. DNA of the CDR3: TGCGCCACCCAGGGAGGGGAGGACTATGGCTACACCTTC. Amino acid sequence: CATQGGEDYGYTF.